The 23 T cell receptor beta chains in this list originate from one sample, sequenced in a study of blood T cell repertoires in COVID-19. The table came from immunoSEQ multiplex PCR; TCRdb's copy has only in-frame clones and leaves some out. The sample has more than 25,000 clones, about 84% seen once; the top ten hold 40% to 60%. The sample taken for sequencing was peripheral blood. Every receptor here comes from a man aged 50-59 years with active or convalescent COVID-19.

The genes are TRBV7-2 and TRBJ2-1; TRBD2 aligns across 8 bases. Trimming at V came to 3 bases and at J to 3 bases, leaving 7 bases not matched to a gene. Per the germline V gene, CDR1 is SGHTA and CDR2 is FQGNSA. This CDR3 is built from 16 residues. The CDR3 loop reads CASSFRGGENYNEQFF. Written as DNA, the CDR3 is TGTGCCAGCAGCTTCCGGGGGGGGGAGAACTACAATGAGCAGTTCTTC. Supplemented by reference TRBV7-2 and TRBJ2-1, the full variable domain reads GAGVSQSPSNKVTEKGKDVELRCDPISGHTALYWYRQSLGQGLEFLIYFQGNSAPDKSGLPSDRFSAERTGGSVSTLTIQRTQQEDSAVYLCASSFRGGENYNEQFFGPGTRLTVL.

This sequence joins TRBV19 and TRBJ2-6; D gene uncertain. Trimming stripped 5 bases from V and 0 bases from J, with 5 bases between. This CDR3 spans 14 amino acids. The germline gives CDR1 LNHDA, CDR2 SQIVND (reference sequence). The CDR3 nucleotides are TGTGCCAGTAGTCGGGTCTCTGGGGCCAACGTCCTGACTTTC. Protein: CASSRVSGANVLTF.

V gene TRBV29-1 combines with J gene TRBJ2-7; TRBD2 aligns across 9 bases. V gave up 4 bases and J gave up 4 bases; unmatched junction bases: 11. The germline gives CDR1 SQVTM, CDR2 ANQGSEA. The CDR3 spans 15 residues. The chain's CDR3 is CSVGGERGARYEQYF. CDR3 in DNA: TGCAGCGTTGGTGGGGAGCGGGGGGCTAGGTACGAGCAGTACTTC.

This clone appeared once. The rearrangement uses TRBV19 and TRBJ2-7, with 7 bases matching TRBD2. CDR1 LNHDA and CDR2 SQIVND come from the germline V gene (reference sequence). CDR3 length equals 15 residues. The ends lost 4 bases at V and 0 bases at J; junction bases unmatched: 6. The CDR3 loop reads CASSTGLDFSYEQYF. Written as DNA, the CDR3 is TGTGCCAGTAGTACTGGACTAGACTTCTCCTACGAGCAGTACTTC.

This clone was counted once. This CDR3 is CSVMPGVADTQYF. In DNA, the CDR3 is TGCAGCGTAATGCCGGGAGTGGCAGATACGCAGTATTTT. This chain uses TRBV29-1 with TRBJ2-3; tentative D call: TRBD2 (6 bases). CDR3 length: 13 amino acids. Germline V gives CDR1 SQVTM, CDR2 ANQGSEA. Trimming removed 6 bases at V and 4 bases at J, with 14 bases between.

V usage is TRBV6-4 and J usage is TRBJ2-2; the D is unclear. The CDR3 covers 14 residues. The ends were cut back, 2 bases at V and 3 bases at J, with 7 bases in the middle. Germline CDR1 MRHNA, CDR2 SNTAGT. The CDR3 spells CASSDSFHTGELFF. The CDR3 DNA follows: TGTGCCAGCAGTGACAGCTTCCACACCGGGGAGCTGTTTTTT.

This sequence joins TRBV18 and TRBJ2-7; possible D gene TRBD1, 5 bases. V gave up 4 bases and J gave up 4 bases, with 8 bases separating them. CDR1 and CDR2 (germline): KGHSH, LQKENI. The CDR3 totals 12 residues. CDR3 nucleotides: TGTGCCAGCTCACAGGGGCGGTACGAGCAGTACTTC. Its protein product is CASSQGRYEQYF.

The chain recombines TRBV11-3 with TRBJ2-3; no clear D gene. Deletions cut 2 bases from V and 6 bases from J, with 9 bases between. This CDR3 spans 13 amino acids. Germline values: CDR1 SGHNT, CDR2 YENEEA. Written as DNA, the CDR3 is TGTGCCAGCAGCTTAAACCTTGGCGATACGCAGTATTTT. Translating gives CASSLNLGDTQYF.

The chain employs TRBV6-5 and TRBJ2-7; 9 bases are a match to TRBD1. CDR1 and CDR2 from the germline V gene are MNHEY and SVGAGI. This CDR3 is 13 amino acids long. J was trimmed by 1 base and V by 10 bases; bases with no gene match: 5. CDR3 DNA sequence: TGTGCCACCTGGGACAGGGCTTCCTACGAGCAGTACTTC. It codes for CATWDRASYEQYF.

This chain uses TRBV2 with TRBJ1-2; possible D gene TRBD1, 5 bases. The CDR3 totals 11 residues. Trimming left V 8 bases short and J 8 bases short, with 12 bases between. CDR1 and CDR2 (germline): SNHLY, FYNNEI. The CDR3 region has the DNA TGTGCCAGCGCAACAGGTGGAGGCTACACCTTC. Its translation: CASATGGGYTF.

The chain has TRBV14 and TRBJ1-1; D ambiguous. The CDR3 has 14 residues. Germline values: CDR1 SGHDN, CDR2 FVKESK. The V gene lost 5 bases and the J gene lost 1 base, with 11 bases spanning the gap. The DNA for the CDR3 is TGTGCCAGCAGCGTACTACCGAAGAACACTGAAGCTTTCTTT. Its protein product is CASSVLPKNTEAFF.

The table lists this clone with a few counts. V is TRBV4-2 and J is TRBJ2-3, with D unclear. Between the trimmed V and J ends, which lost 2 bases and 3 bases, there was a span of 21 bases. Germline V CDR1 and CDR2: LGHNA, YNFKEQ. The CDR3 covers 18 residues. The CDR3 sequence: CASSQNPSLESVTDTQYF. The CDR3 DNA reads as TGTGCCAGCAGCCAAAACCCCTCGTTAGAATCCGTTACAGATACGCAGTATTTT.

J is TRBJ1-2 and V is TRBV6-1, with 8 positions matching TRBD1. V shed 1 base, J shed 2 bases, and the junction held 6 bases outside the gene matches. CDR3 length: 16 amino acids. Germline V CDR1 and CDR2: MNHNS, SASEGT. The CDR3 sequence: CASSEGFTGGNYGYTF. CDR3 in DNA: TGTGCCAGCAGTGAAGGTTTCACAGGGGGGAACTATGGCTACACCTTC.

The J gene is TRBJ2-3, the V gene TRBV4-2; 7 bases are shared with TRBD1. CDR3 size: 22 residues. CDR1 and CDR2 from the germline V gene are LGHNA and YNFKEQ. V shed 0 bases and J 2 bases; nucleotides not matched to a gene: 23. The CDR3 spells CASSQEAFAGGPNHTTTDTQYF. CDR3 DNA: TGTGCCAGCAGCCAAGAGGCCTTTGCAGGGGGTCCCAACCATACCACCACAGATACGCAGTATTTT.

V usage is TRBV12-3 or TRBV12-4 and J usage is TRBJ2-4, with 8 bases identical to TRBD1. CDR3 size: 13 residues. Unmatched junction bases numbered 3, after V lost 3 bases and J lost 8 bases. For the CDR3, the DNA is TGTGCCAGCAGTTTTCCGACAGGGGACATTCAGTACTTC. Translating gives CASSFPTGDIQYF.

V is TRBV4-1 and J is TRBJ2-7; D is perhaps TRBD2 (6 bases). In germline, CDR1 is MGHRA, CDR2 YSYEKL. Trimming pared 1 base from V and 3 bases from J, leaving 16 bases between. The CDR3 sequence is 16 residues long. The CDR3 here is CASSQAPASAHYEQYF. As DNA, the CDR3 is TGCGCCAGCAGCCAAGCCCCGGCTAGCGCTCACTACGAGCAGTACTTC.

The chain is built from TRBV28 and TRBJ1-1; TRBD1 matches at 9 bases. Trimming removed 6 bases from V and 2 bases from J; junction bases left unmatched: 4. Germline CDR1 and CDR2: MDHEN and SYDVKM. There are 14 residues in the CDR3. CDR3 sequence (DNA): TGTGCCAGCAGGGGAACAGGGGGCAACACTGAAGCTTTCTTT. Protein product: CASRGTGGNTEAFF.

The genes are TRBV7-2 and TRBJ1-3, with 7 bases fitting TRBD1. This CDR3 comprises 13 residues. Trimming took 3 bases from V and 8 from J; bases not matched to a gene: 4. Germline loops: CDR1 SGHTA, CDR2 FQGNSA. In DNA, the CDR3 is TGTGCCAGCAGCTTGGGACAGCGGGACACCATATATTTT. This codes for CASSLGQRDTIYF.

The chain uses TRBV2 and TRBJ2-1, with a tentative D call TRBD1 (5 bases). CDR1 and CDR2 (germline): SNHLY, FYNNEI. The CDR3 is made up of 14 amino acids. V shed 7 bases and J shed 0 bases, with 10 bases lying between them. CDR3 coding DNA: TGTGCCAGCACCCACAGGAGCTCCTACAATGAGCAGTTCTTC. As protein: CASTHRSSYNEQFF.

J is TRBJ1-4 and V is TRBV7-9; possible D gene TRBD1, 5 bases. Germline V gene lookup returns CDR1 SEHNR and CDR2 FQNEAQ (reference sequence). With 3 bases removed from V and 7 bases from J, the gap between germline ends came to 12 bases. The CDR3 loop spans 14 amino acids. The CDR3 reads CASSLERGGEKLFF. The CDR3 DNA is TGTGCCAGCAGCTTGGAAAGGGGTGGTGAAAAACTGTTTTTT.

The chain recombines TRBV2 with TRBJ1-5, with 10 bases that match TRBD1. The V segment lost 8 bases and the J segment 5 bases; nucleotides outside the gene matches: 6. The CDR3 is 14 residues long. Germline V gives CDR1 SNHLY, CDR2 FYNNEI. The CDR3 DNA reads as TGTGCCAGCCGAGGACAGGGGGTGTATCAGCCCCAGCATTTT. Amino acid sequence: CASRGQGVYQPQHF.

The V call is TRBV25-1, the J call TRBJ2-1; TRBD1 aligns across 7 bases. V shed 4 bases and J 3 bases; nucleotides not matched to a gene: 6. Germline CDR1 reads MGHDK; CDR2 reads SYGVNS. The CDR3 extends over 15 amino acids. CDR3 protein: CASSGDSVFYNEQFF. CDR3 DNA sequence: TGTGCCAGCAGTGGGGACAGTGTCTTCTACAATGAGCAGTTCTTC.

This chain joins TRBV2 and TRBJ2-1, with D maybe TRBD1 (5 bases). This CDR3 comprises 15 residues. V lost 1 base and J 0 bases, leaving 7 bases between the germline ends. Germline CDR1 and CDR2: SNHLY and FYNNEI. This CDR3 is CASSEGRDSYNEQFF. Here the CDR3 DNA reads TGTGCCAGCAGTGAAGGCAGGGACTCCTACAATGAGCAGTTCTTC.